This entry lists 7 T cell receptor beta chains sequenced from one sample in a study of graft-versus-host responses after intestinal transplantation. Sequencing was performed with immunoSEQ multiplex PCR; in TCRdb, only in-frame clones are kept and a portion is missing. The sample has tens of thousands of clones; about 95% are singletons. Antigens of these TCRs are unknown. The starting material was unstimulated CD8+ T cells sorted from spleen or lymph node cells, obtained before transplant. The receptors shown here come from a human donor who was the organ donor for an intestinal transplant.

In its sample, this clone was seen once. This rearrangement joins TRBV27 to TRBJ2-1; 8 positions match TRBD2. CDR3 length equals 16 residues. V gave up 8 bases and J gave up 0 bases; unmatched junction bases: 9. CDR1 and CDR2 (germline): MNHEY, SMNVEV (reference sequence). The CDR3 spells CASGISGVSSYNEQFF. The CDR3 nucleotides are TGTGCCAGCGGGATTAGCGGGGTAAGCTCCTACAATGAGCAGTTCTTC.

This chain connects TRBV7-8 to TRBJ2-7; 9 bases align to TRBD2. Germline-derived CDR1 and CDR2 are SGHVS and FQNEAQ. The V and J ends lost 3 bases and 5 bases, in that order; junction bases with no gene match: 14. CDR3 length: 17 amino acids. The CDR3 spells CASSFPRWLAGTHEQYF. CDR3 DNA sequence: TGTGCCAGCAGCTTCCCCAGGTGGCTAGCGGGAACCCACGAGCAGTACTTC.

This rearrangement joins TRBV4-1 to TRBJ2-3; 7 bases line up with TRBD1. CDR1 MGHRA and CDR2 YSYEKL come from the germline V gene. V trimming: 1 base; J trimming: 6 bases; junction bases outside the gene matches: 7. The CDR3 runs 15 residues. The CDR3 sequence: CASSQVGQLTDTQYF. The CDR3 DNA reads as TGCGCCAGCAGCCAAGTGGGACAGCTTACGGATACGCAGTATTTT.

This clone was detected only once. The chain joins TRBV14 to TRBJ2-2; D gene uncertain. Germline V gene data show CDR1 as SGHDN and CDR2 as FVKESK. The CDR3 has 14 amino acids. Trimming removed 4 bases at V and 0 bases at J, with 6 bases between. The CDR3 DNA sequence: TGTGCCAGCAGCCGACCCTCGAACACCGGGGAGCTGTTTTTT. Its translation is CASSRPSNTGELFF.

CDR3 protein: CASGPYRGSNQPQHF. The CDR3 DNA reads as TGTGCCAGCGGGCCATACAGGGGGAGCAATCAGCCCCAGCATTTT. This chain uses TRBV2 with TRBJ1-5, with 8 bases fitting TRBD1. V lost 8 bases and J lost 1; bases outside the gene matches: 7. CDR3 length: 15 residues. Germline V gives CDR1 SNHLY, CDR2 FYNNEI.

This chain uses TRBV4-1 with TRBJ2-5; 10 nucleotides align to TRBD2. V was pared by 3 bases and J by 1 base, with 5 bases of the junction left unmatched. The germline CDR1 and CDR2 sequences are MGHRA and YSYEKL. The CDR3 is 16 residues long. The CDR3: CASSQRLAGAQETQYF. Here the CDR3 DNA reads TGCGCCAGCAGCCAGCGGCTAGCGGGGGCCCAAGAGACCCAGTACTTC.

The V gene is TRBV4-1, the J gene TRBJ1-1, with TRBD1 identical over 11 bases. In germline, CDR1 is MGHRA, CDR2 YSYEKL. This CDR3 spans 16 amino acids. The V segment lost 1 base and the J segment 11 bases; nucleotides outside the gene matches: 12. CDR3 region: CASSQVSNGQGARAFF. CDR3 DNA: TGCGCCAGCAGCCAAGTGAGTAACGGACAGGGGGCGCGGGCTTTCTTT.